This T cell receptor beta chain was observed in a study of blood T cell repertoires in COVID-19. About the study: The samples span acute and convalescent COVID-19 from the United States, Italy and Spain. PBMCs, B-cell-depleted T cells, or T cells were the source of the cDNA or gDNA that made up the material.

In the source study's methods: It was from reference gene primer amplification that nucleated cell counts were estimated. Assay: immunoSEQ multiplex PCR; the TCRdb copy retains only in-frame clones and omits some. V, J and clone size derive from that table, while D and trimming were established from the DNA sequence. This table holds 70,000 or so clones, around 78% found once. Germline V gene lookup returns CDR1 SGHRS and CDR2 YFSETQ. The V end lost 4 bases, the J end lost 0 bases, and 16 bases lay between the germline ends. This CDR3 region has 17 residues. The source material was peripheral blood. The sequence was obtained from a human donor in a cohort sampled during active COVID-19. The chain joins TRBV5-1 to TRBJ2-2; weak D call: TRBD1 (6 bases). The chain's CDR3 is CASSERQTGANTGELFF. In nucleotides, the CDR3 is TGCGCCAGCAGCGAAAGACAGACAGGAGCGAACACCGGGGAGCTGTTTTTT.